The T cell receptor beta chain described here comes from a study of T cell changes during pregnancy in multiple sclerosis. V was cut by 4 bases and J by 4 bases, with 11 bases left in between. This CDR3 region has 13 residues. CDR1 and CDR2 from the germline V gene are SGDLS and YYNGEE. Sequencing was performed with immunoSEQ multiplex PCR; in TCRdb, only in-frame clones are kept and a portion is missing. The sample shows 50,000 or so clones, more than 90% of them seen only once. This chain links TRBV9 with TRBJ1-1, with a weak D call TRBD1 (6 bases). The sample in question was CD4+ T cells from peripheral blood mononuclear cells, obtained before pregnancy. The TCR sequence derives from a female donor with multiple sclerosis, enrolled in a pregnancy study. The CDR3 nucleotides are TGTGCCAGCAGCTCCCTGACAGGCACTGAAGCTTTCTTT. Amino acid sequence: CASSSLTGTEAFF. Together with reference TRBV9 and TRBJ1-1, the CDR3 gives the full variable domain: DSGVTQTPKHLITATGQRVTLRCSPRSGDLSVYWYQQSLDQGLQFLIQYYNGEERAKGNILERFSAQQFPDLHSELNLSSLELGDSALYFCASSSLTGTEAFFGQGTRLTVV.